One sample yielded the 18 T cell receptor beta chains listed below, sequenced in a study of T cells after yellow fever vaccination. TCRdb re-derived calls from the 5' RACE reads in MiXCR, one entry per CDR3 protein. The table records about 350,000 distinct CDR3 sequences, approximately 4% of them present only once. The sample was PBMCs, taken 5 days after the yellow fever booster vaccination. The receptors derive from a man aged 18 to 30 who received the YFV17D yellow fever vaccine.

This clonotype was seen more than once but under ten times. This chain uses TRBV28 with TRBJ2-5, with D possibly being TRBD2 (5 bases). CDR1 is MDHEN and CDR2 is SYDVKM in the germline V gene. Trimming shortened V by 6 bases and J by 5 bases, and 22 bases separated the two germline ends. The CDR3 is made up of 16 amino acids. In DNA, the CDR3 is TGTGCCAGCAGACCCGCCGACTATCGTGTAGGGGAGACCCAGTACTTC. Encoded protein: CASRPADYRVGETQYF.

This clonotype has more than one count but fewer than ten. The chain recombines TRBV7-2 with TRBJ2-1, with 9 bases identical to TRBD1. The J segment lost 16 bases and the V segment lost 3 bases, leaving 7 bases of the junction unmatched. The CDR3 is made up of 12 amino acids. Germline V gives CDR1 SGHTA, CDR2 FQGNSA. The CDR3, as DNA: TGTGCCAGCAGCTTGGGGACAGGGCTGATATTCTTC. Its protein is CASSLGTGLIFF.

J is TRBJ2-1 and V is TRBV19; 8 bases are shared with TRBD1. In germline, CDR1 is LNHDA, CDR2 SQIVND (reference sequence). The CDR3 extends over 15 amino acids. Trimming removed 6 bases from V and 3 bases from J; junction bases left unmatched: 7. The DNA of the CDR3 is TGTGCCAGTAGACCGGACAGGGCCAGCTACAATGAGCAGTTCTTC. Amino acids: CASRPDRASYNEQFF.

There are a few counts of this clonotype. The rearrangement links TRBV25-1 to TRBJ2-7; perhaps D is TRBD1 or TRBD2 (5 bases each). Germline V gives CDR1 MGHDK, CDR2 SYGVNS. This CDR3 is 13 amino acids long. The V gene lost 8 bases and the J gene lost 2 bases, with 13 bases spanning the gap. CDR3 DNA: TGTGCCAGCCGTAAGAGGGGTGCCTACGAGCAGTACTTC. Amino acid sequence: CASRKRGAYEQYF.

The chain couples TRBV9 to TRBJ2-5; 10 bases fit TRBD2. The CDR3 loop spans 17 amino acids. Trimming removed 0 bases from V and 2 bases from J; junction bases left unmatched: 7. The V gene's germline CDR1 is SGDLS and CDR2 YYNGEE. The CDR3 loop is CASSVGDSGGIQETQYF. The CDR3 nucleotides are TGTGCCAGCAGCGTAGGGGATAGCGGGGGGATACAAGAGACCCAGTACTTC.

The sample holds a few counts of this clonotype. The chain couples TRBV20-1 to TRBJ2-5; 7 bases map to TRBD2. The germline V gene encodes CDR1 DFQATT and CDR2 SNEGSKA (reference sequence). V lost 2 bases to trimming and J lost 5 bases; unmatched junction nucleotides: 11. The length of the CDR3 is 15 residues. The CDR3 protein is CSARYPGLVRETQYF. The CDR3 DNA reads as TGCAGTGCTAGATACCCAGGACTAGTTAGGGAGACCCAGTACTTC.

This clonotype was counted at least ten times. V gene TRBV7-9 combines with J gene TRBJ1-6; D ambiguous. The V and J ends lost 1 base and 8 bases respectively, with 6 bases between them. This CDR3 contains 13 residues. Per the germline V gene, CDR1 is SEHNR and CDR2 is FQNEAQ (reference sequence). The DNA for the CDR3 is TGTGCCAGCAGCTTAGGCGGTCATTCACCCCTCCACTTT. Encoded protein: CASSLGGHSPLHF.

This clonotype occurred a few times. The CDR3: CASSVDGVFTEAFF. Written as DNA, the CDR3 is TGTGCCAGCAGCGTAGACGGGGTATTCACTGAAGCTTTCTTT. The chain has TRBV9 and TRBJ1-1; D is uncertain. CDR1 and CDR2 from the germline V gene are SGDLS and YYNGEE. Between the trimmed V and J ends, which lost 0 bases and 4 bases, there was a span of 10 bases. The CDR3 runs 14 residues.

This clonotype has ten or more counts. The CDR3 DNA follows: TGTGCCAGCAGCTTAGTTGCGGGGGGGCCGAAGACCCAGTACTTC. This encodes CASSLVAGGPKTQYF. This chain links TRBV11-2 with TRBJ2-5; TRBD2 matches at 9 bases. CDR1 SGHAT and CDR2 FQNNGV come from the germline V gene. The length of the CDR3 is 15 residues. Germline trimming cut 1 base from V and 6 bases from J; bases unmatched to any gene: 6. The variable domain in full, with the rest retrieved from reference TRBV11-2 and TRBJ2-5, is EAGVAQSPRYKIIEKRQSVAFWCNPISGHATLYWYQQILGQGPKLLIQFQNNGVVDDSQLPKDRFSAERLKGVDSTLKIQPAKLEDSAVYLCASSLVAGGPKTQYFGPGTRLLVL.

This clonotype was observed at least ten times. The chain carries TRBV6-5 and TRBJ1-1; tentative D call: TRBD1 (5 bases). Per germline, CDR1 MNHEY and CDR2 SVGAGI. V lost 2 bases, J lost 6 bases, and 16 bases lay in between. This CDR3 has 15 residues. Here the CDR3 DNA reads TGTGCCAGCAGTTACCGCGGGACCGCGGGCTCTGAAGCTTTCTTT. Amino acid sequence: CASSYRGTAGSEAFF.

This clonotype came up a few times. This chain connects TRBV3-1 to TRBJ2-2; 9 nucleotides agree with TRBD2. V lost 4 bases, J lost 6 bases, and 9 bases stayed unmatched. This CDR3 contains 16 residues. The germline gives CDR1 LGHDT, CDR2 YNNKEL (reference sequence). CDR3 loop: CASSPEAGGHSGELFF. CDR3 DNA sequence: TGTGCCAGCAGCCCTGAGGCGGGGGGGCATTCCGGGGAGCTGTTTTTT.

The chain couples TRBV7-2 to TRBJ1-1; weak D call: TRBD1 (6 bases). Germline V gene sequence: CDR1 SGHTA, CDR2 FQGNSA. V was clipped by 3 bases and J by 6 bases, with 14 bases between them. The CDR3 has 14 amino acids. The CDR3 region is CASSFIGGSPEAFF. The CDR3 DNA sequence: TGTGCCAGCAGCTTTATCGGGGGCTCGCCTGAAGCTTTCTTT.

This clonotype turned up a few times. V and J are TRBV12-3 or TRBV12-4 and TRBJ2-7; D possibly corresponds to TRBD1 (5 bases). Trimming shortened V by 2 bases and J by 2 bases, and 10 bases separated the two germline ends. The CDR3 has 14 amino acids. This CDR3 reads CASSLRQTAYEQYF. CDR3 coding DNA: TGTGCCAGCAGTTTAAGACAGACAGCCTACGAGCAGTACTTC.

This clonotype appeared a few times. V gene TRBV20-1 combines with J gene TRBJ2-1; 9 bases line up with TRBD2. With V trimmed by 7 bases and J by 4 bases, 14 bases remained unmatched. Germline V gives CDR1 DFQATT, CDR2 SNEGSKA (reference sequence). CDR3 length: 16 residues. The CDR3 loop is CSGGGGQIGRYNEQFF. CDR3 DNA: TGCAGTGGCGGGGGGGGACAAATCGGAAGGTACAATGAGCAGTTCTTC.

This clonotype came up a few times. This chain uses TRBV25-1 with TRBJ2-3; possibly TRBD2 for D (5 bases). Per the germline V gene, CDR1 is MGHDK and CDR2 is SYGVNS. This CDR3 is built from 13 residues. Trimming took 6 bases from V and 2 from J, leaving 9 bases between them. CDR3: CASRDWYTDTQYF. The CDR3 nucleotides read TGTGCCAGCAGGGACTGGTACACAGATACGCAGTATTTT.

The CDR3 region is CASSLDFVRGDEQYF. The CDR3 DNA reads TGTGCCAGCAGCTTAGATTTCGTCAGGGGAGACGAGCAGTACTTC. The chain combines TRBV7-2 with TRBJ2-7; TRBD1 might be the D (6 bases). The V end was cut by 1 base, the J end by 5 bases, with 15 bases between. CDR1 is SGHTA and CDR2 is FQGNSA in the germline V gene. CDR3 length: 15 residues.

This clonotype was picked up a small number of times. The J gene is TRBJ1-5, the V gene TRBV25-1, with 7 bases identical to TRBD1. V gave up 3 bases and J gave up 0 bases; unmatched junction bases: 5. The CDR3 sequence is 16 residues long. Per the germline V gene, CDR1 is MGHDK and CDR2 is SYGVNS. CDR3: CASSDGRQGSNQPQHF. The CDR3 nucleotides read TGTGCCAGCAGTGATGGGCGACAGGGTAGCAATCAGCCCCAGCATTTT.

The V and J genes are TRBV6-5 and TRBJ2-1; D not resolved. This CDR3 has 16 amino acids. The V gene's germline CDR1 is MNHEY and CDR2 SVGAGI. Trimming pared 6 bases from V and 5 bases from J, leaving 20 bases between. The CDR3 protein is CASRRRAAYGNNEQFF. CDR3 sequence (DNA): TGTGCCAGCAGGCGCCGGGCGGCATACGGCAACAATGAGCAGTTCTTC.